This T cell receptor beta chain is from a study of OX40 agonist ivuxolimab in advanced cancers. For the study at large: At roughly 83% male, the cohort had a mean age of approximately 60 years, ranging from 23 to 79.

Germline CDR1 and CDR2: SGHAT and FQNNGV. The CDR3 loop spans 14 amino acids. Trimming took 3 bases from V and 2 from J, leaving 10 bases between them. This clone was seen only once. Sequencing used immunoSEQ multiplex PCR; TCRdb keeps in-frame clones, though not all of them. The data contain over 25,000 clones, 65% to 90% of them singletons. Source: CD4+ or CD8+ T cells sorted from blood, taken in a trial of the OX40 agonist ivuxolimab. The V gene is TRBV11-2, the J gene TRBJ2-5; D possibly corresponds to TRBD2 (5 bases). This TCR came from an adult with an advanced solid tumor such as melanoma, head and neck, liver or kidney cancer. CDR3 sequence reads: CASSLGARQETQYF. The CDR3 nucleotides read TGTGCCAGCAGCTTGGGAGCCCGTCAAGAGACCCAGTACTTC.